This T cell receptor beta chain originates from a study of siplizumab effects on memory and regulatory T cells. In regard to this clone: Its antigen is currently unknown.

Findings and caveats of the study: Siplizumab significantly lowered the alloreactive sequences that could be traced to unstimulated CD4+ memory cells. Proliferating siplizumab-culture Tregs lacked confirmation of suppressive function. Apparently key alloresponse contributors, naive T cells also seemed more diverse than memory cells.

The CDR3 is made up of 15 amino acids. Germline loops: CDR1 SGHKS, CDR2 YYEKEE (reference sequence). Unmatched junction bases numbered 7, after V lost 5 bases and J lost 2 bases. Per sample, the assay covered 95,000 to 100,000 TCR templates. Measured with immunoSEQ multiplex PCR; TCRdb has only the in-frame clones, and not every one. The table has nearly 95,000 clones, 94% seen once. The clonotype originates from a human donor in good health. This chain joins TRBV5-5 and TRBJ2-5; 9 bases agree with TRBD1. Specimen: non-Treg CD4+ T cells sorted from blood. CDR3 in DNA: TGTGCCAGCAGATGGGGACAGGGCCTACAAGAGACCCAGTACTTC. It yields the protein CASRWGQGLQETQYF.